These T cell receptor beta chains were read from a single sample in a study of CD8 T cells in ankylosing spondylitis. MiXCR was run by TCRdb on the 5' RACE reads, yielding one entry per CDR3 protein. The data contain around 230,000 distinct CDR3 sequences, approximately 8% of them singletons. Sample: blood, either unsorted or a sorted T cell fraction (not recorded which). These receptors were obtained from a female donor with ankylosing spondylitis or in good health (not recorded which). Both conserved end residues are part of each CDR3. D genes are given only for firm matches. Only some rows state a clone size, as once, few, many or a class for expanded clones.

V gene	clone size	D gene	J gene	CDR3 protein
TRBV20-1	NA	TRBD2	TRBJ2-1	CSVTTSGILNEQFF
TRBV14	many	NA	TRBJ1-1	CASSQVPGGSGRAFF
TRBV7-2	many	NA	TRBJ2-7	CASSPGTSPGEQYF
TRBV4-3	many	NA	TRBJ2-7	CASSQDLGYEQYF
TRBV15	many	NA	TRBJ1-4	CATSRDGGPSEKLFF
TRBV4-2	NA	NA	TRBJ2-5	CASSQGSGQETQYF
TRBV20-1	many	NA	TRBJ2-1	CSARDAARSYNEQFF
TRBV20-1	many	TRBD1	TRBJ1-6	CSASNRGAYNSPLHF
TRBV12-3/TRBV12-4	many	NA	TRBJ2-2	CASSSPLDDNTGELFF
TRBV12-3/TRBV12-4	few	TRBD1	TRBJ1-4	CTSSLSLNEGGPNEKLFF
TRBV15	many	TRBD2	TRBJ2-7	CATSREREVTYEQYF
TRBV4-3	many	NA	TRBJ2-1	CASSRSQSSYNEQFF
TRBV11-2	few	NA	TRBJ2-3	CASSLRTMGGTDTQYF
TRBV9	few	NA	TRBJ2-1	CASSGGEPYNEQFF
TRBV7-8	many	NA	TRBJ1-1	CASSLVFGAGRRTDTEAFF
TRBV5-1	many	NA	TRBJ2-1	CASRWVAAIPNEQFF
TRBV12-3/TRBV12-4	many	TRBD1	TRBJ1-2	CASSLGQGAANYGYTF
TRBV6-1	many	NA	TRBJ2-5	CASRRGQPQETQYF
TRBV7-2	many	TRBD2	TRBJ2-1	CASSLESGTLGEQFF
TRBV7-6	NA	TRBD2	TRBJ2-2	CASRGLAGNTGELFF
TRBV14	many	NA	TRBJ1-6	CASSLFPPEHF
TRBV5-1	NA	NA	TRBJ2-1	CVSSFRLLNEQFF
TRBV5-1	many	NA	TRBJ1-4	CASSPVANEKLFF
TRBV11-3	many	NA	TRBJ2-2	CASSLETGELFF
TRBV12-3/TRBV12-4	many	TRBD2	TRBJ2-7	CASSPPPLAGGGEQYF
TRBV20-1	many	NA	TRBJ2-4	CSAEKGPENIQYF
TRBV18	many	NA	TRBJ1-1	CASAPRGGGNAFF
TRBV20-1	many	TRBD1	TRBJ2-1	CSARALTGRSYNEQFF
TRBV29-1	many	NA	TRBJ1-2	CSAYREEGYTF
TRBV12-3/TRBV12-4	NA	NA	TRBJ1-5	CASCPPEIGDLYSNQPQHF
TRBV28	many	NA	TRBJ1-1	CASSLQGVGNTEAFF
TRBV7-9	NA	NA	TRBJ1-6	CASSLAMLSSYSPLHF
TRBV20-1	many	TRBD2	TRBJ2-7	CSARDLAGLIYEQYF
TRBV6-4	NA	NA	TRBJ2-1	CTSSPRKRFF
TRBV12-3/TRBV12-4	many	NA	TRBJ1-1	CASYVRRSINTEAFF
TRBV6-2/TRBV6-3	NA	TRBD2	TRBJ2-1	CASSYLWEGRDEQFF
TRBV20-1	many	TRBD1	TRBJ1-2	CSARRTGADSEGYTF
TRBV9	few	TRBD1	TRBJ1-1	CASSVVGQGDTEAFF